Listed below are T cell receptor beta chains from one sample, sequenced in a study of shared clonotypes between healthy human individuals. Sequencing used immunoSEQ multiplex PCR; TCRdb keeps in-frame clones, though not all of them. The data show 450,000 to 500,000 clones, roughly 80% seen once. The sample was PBMCs. The receptors were gathered from a woman aged 40 to 55 in good health. Some clones in this sample may be carry-over from other donors' samples. Both conserved end residues are part of each CDR3. D genes are given only for firm matches. Clone size is stated in some rows and not others, as once, few, many or a class when expanded.

>TRBV7-3|.|TRBJ2-5|.
CASSLIGGGKETQYF
TGTGCCAGCAGCTTAATCGGAGGGGGGAAAGAGACCCAGTACTTC
>TRBV7-9|.|TRBJ2-7|once
CASSSTEYEQYF
TGTGCCAGCAGCTCTACGGAATACGAGCAGTACTTC
>TRBV28|.|TRBJ1-3|.
CASSLPGTSSGNTIYF
TGTGCCAGCAGTTTACCAGGGACGAGCTCTGGAAACACCATATATTTT
>TRBV9|TRBD1|TRBJ1-1|.
CASSRQGGQAEAFF
TGTGCCAGCAGTAGACAGGGTGGCCAGGCTGAAGCTTTCTTT
>TRBV15|.|TRBJ2-3|.
CATRPASSTDTQYF
TGTGCCACCAGGCCAGCTAGCAGCACAGATACGCAGTATTTT
>TRBV6-5|.|TRBJ2-2|.
CASSYRHTGELFF
TGTGCCAGCAGTTACCGCCACACCGGGGAGCTGTTTTTT
>TRBV28|.|TRBJ1-2|.
CASSLSDGFSGDGYGYTF
TGTGCCAGCAGTTTATCGGACGGGTTCTCGGGGGACGGCTATGGCTACACCTTC
>TRBV6-4|.|TRBJ2-1|few
CASSDDVGGNEQFF
TGTGCCAGCAGCGACGACGTCGGGGGCAATGAGCAGTTCTTC
>TRBV5-8|.|TRBJ1-1|.
CASSSEGFGAGNTEAFF
TGTGCCAGCAGCTCGGAGGGGTTCGGTGCAGGCAACACTGAAGCTTTCTTT
>TRBV9|.|TRBJ2-7|.
CASSRGLTYEQYF
TGTGCCAGCAGCCGCGGGCTAACCTACGAGCAGTACTTC
>TRBV30|TRBD2|TRBJ2-7|.
CALEGLAYEQYF
TGTGCCTTGGAGGGACTAGCCTACGAGCAGTACTTC
>TRBV7-9|.|TRBJ1-2|.
CASSLGQRYGYTF
TGTGCCAGCAGCTTAGGACAGCGCTATGGCTACACCTTC
>TRBV11-1|.|TRBJ2-7|.
CASSLFGKSYEQYF
TGTGCCAGCAGCTTATTTGGCAAATCCTACGAGCAGTACTTC
>TRBV6-1|TRBD1|TRBJ1-5|.
CAGSTGGLNQPQHF
TGTGCCGGATCCACAGGGGGTCTCAATCAGCCCCAGCATTTT
>TRBV28|TRBD1|TRBJ1-2|.
CASSLATGGMRGYTF
TGTGCCAGCAGTTTAGCGACAGGGGGGATGCGGGGCTACACCTTC
>TRBV7-9|.|TRBJ2-3|once
CASSLALSAGTDTQYF
TGTGCCAGCAGCTTAGCGCTTTCGGCGGGCACAGATACGCAGTATTTT
>TRBV14|TRBD2|TRBJ2-7|once
CASSQASGKAYGQYF
TGTGCCAGCAGCCAAGCTAGCGGCAAGGCCTATGGGCAGTACTTC
>TRBV19|.|TRBJ2-2|few
CASMKRAANTGELFF
TGTGCCAGCATGAAGAGGGCAGCGAACACCGGGGAGCTGTTTTTT
>TRBV5-1|.|TRBJ2-1|.
CASSRDGGGDEQFF
TGCGCCAGCAGCCGGGACGGAGGGGGCGATGAGCAGTTCTTC
>TRBV5-1|TRBD2|TRBJ2-2|.
CASSYGLAGGIDGELFF
TGCGCCAGCAGCTATGGACTAGCGGGAGGTATTGACGGGGAGCTGTTTTTT
>TRBV7-9|.|TRBJ2-1|.
CADEDLTGNEQFF
TGTGCCGACGAGGACCTCACGGGCAATGAGCAGTTCTTC
>TRBV6-1|.|TRBJ2-7|few
CASIQQGLNYEQYF
TGTGCCAGCATCCAACAAGGTCTGAACTACGAGCAGTACTTC
>TRBV11-2|.|TRBJ1-1|once
CASSLGAVGTEAFF
TGTGCCAGCAGCTTAGGCGCAGTGGGCACTGAAGCTTTCTTT
>TRBV7-3|TRBD2|TRBJ2-2|.
CASSPTSGRANGELFF
TGTGCCAGCAGCCCCACTAGCGGGAGGGCCAACGGGGAGCTGTTTTTT
>TRBV28|.|TRBJ1-1|.
CASSSIQHTEAFF
TGTGCCAGCAGTTCGATACAACACACTGAAGCTTTCTTT
>TRBV5-5|.|TRBJ1-5|.
CASSPNSLNRDYSNQPQHF
TGTGCCAGCAGCCCAAATTCCCTAAACAGGGATTATAGCAATCAGCCCCAGCATTTT
>TRBV7-9|TRBD2|TRBJ2-5|.
CASSLGLAGVAQETQYF
TGTGCCAGCAGCTTGGGACTAGCGGGAGTGGCACAAGAGACCCAGTACTTC
>TRBV7-6|.|TRBJ2-3|.
CASSLRDTQYF
TGTGCCAGCAGCCTGCGCGATACGCAGTATTTT
>TRBV5-1|TRBD2|TRBJ2-3|.
CASSLDQAGTQYF
TGCGCCAGCAGCTTGGATCAAGCGGGGACGCAGTATTTT
>TRBV28|TRBD2|TRBJ2-7|once
CASSPGTSVYEQYF
TGTGCCAGCAGCCCCGGGACTAGCGTCTACGAGCAGTACTTC
>TRBV28|TRBD2|TRBJ2-1|.
CASSPLSPARAGVGNEQFF
TGTGCCAGCAGCCCACTTTCCCCAGCCAGAGCGGGAGTGGGGAATGAGCAGTTCTTC
>TRBV11-2|TRBD2|TRBJ2-1|.
CASSRVGGVNSYNEQFF
TGTGCCAGCAGCCGTGTCGGGGGGGTCAACTCCTACAATGAGCAGTTCTTC
>TRBV5-3|.|TRBJ2-1|.
CARSLEGEQFF
TGTGCCAGAAGCTTGGAAGGTGAGCAGTTCTTC
>TRBV14|TRBD1|TRBJ2-6|.
CASSQEGGRGANVLTF
TGTGCCAGCAGCCAAGAAGGGGGCCGTGGGGCCAACGTCCTGACTTTC
>TRBV19|TRBD1|TRBJ2-3|.
CASKGTGGDTQYF
TGTGCCAGTAAGGGGACAGGTGGAGATACGCAGTATTTT
>TRBV28|.|TRBJ2-7|.
CASMKSGGGYEQYF
TGTGCCAGCATGAAGAGTGGGGGCGGGTACGAGCAGTACTTC
>TRBV7-8|TRBD1|TRBJ2-7|.
CASSWTTGGVYEQYF
TGTGCCAGCAGCTGGACCACAGGGGGCGTCTACGAGCAGTACTTC
>TRBV7-6|.|TRBJ2-7|.
CASSLGDHLSYEQYF
TGTGCCAGCAGCTTAGGGGACCACCTTTCCTACGAGCAGTACTTC
>TRBV29-1|TRBD2|TRBJ2-5|.
CSVALAGVAQETQYF
TGCAGCGTTGCCCTAGCGGGAGTGGCCCAAGAGACCCAGTACTTC
>TRBV28|TRBD1|TRBJ2-7|.
CASSFRDRVVYEQYF
TGTGCCAGCAGTTTCCGGGACAGGGTGGTCTACGAGCAGTACTTC
>TRBV7-2|TRBD2|TRBJ2-7|.
CASSRLAGKAYEQYF
TGTGCCAGCAGCCGACTAGCGGGAAAGGCCTACGAGCAGTACTTC
>TRBV5-5|.|TRBJ1-5|.
CASSPVGNQPQHF
TGTGCCAGCAGCCCGGTGGGCAATCAGCCCCAGCATTTT
>TRBV30|.|TRBJ2-7|.
CAWSVLWGFGEQYF
TGTGCCTGGAGTGTACTCTGGGGTTTTGGCGAGCAGTACTTC
>TRBV15|TRBD2|TRBJ2-7|.
CATSKGLAGGYEQYF
TGTGCCACCAGCAAAGGACTAGCGGGGGGCTACGAGCAGTACTTC
>TRBV5-4|.|TRBJ1-2|once
CASSEPNRLREYGYTF
TGTGCCAGCAGCGAACCCAACAGACTACGAGAATATGGCTACACCTTC
>TRBV6-6|TRBD2|TRBJ2-7|.
CASSYPSGSGTYEQYF
TGTGCCAGCAGTTACCCTAGCGGGAGTGGGACCTACGAGCAGTACTTC